One and the same sample provided the 15 T cell receptor beta chains below, sequenced in a study of cytomegalovirus exposure and HLA in healthy donors. The PCR contained 60 Vbeta and 13 Jbeta primers. The method was immunoSEQ multiplex PCR; TCRdb's version includes in-frame clones alone and lacks a portion of them. This table holds roughly 190,000 clones, 65% to 80% found once. The sequenced sample was PBMCs. The receptors derive from a man between 25 and 39 years old in good health and CMV-seropositive.

The chain combines TRBV27 with TRBJ2-7; 8 nucleotides agree with TRBD1. Germline-derived CDR1 and CDR2 are MNHEY and SMNVEV (reference sequence). With V trimmed by 5 bases and J by 0 bases, 9 bases remained unmatched. This CDR3 comprises 16 residues. For the CDR3, the DNA is TGTGCCAGCAGTGAATCTCAGGGGGCGAGCTCCTACGAGCAGTACTTC. It is translated as CASSESQGASSYEQYF.

This clone was counted a few times. The gene calls are TRBV7-8 and TRBJ1-2; 8 nucleotides agree with TRBD1. Trimming removed 5 bases from V and 4 bases from J; junction bases left unmatched: 3. CDR3 size: 13 residues. In germline, CDR1 is SGHVS, CDR2 FQNEAQ. This chain's CDR3 is CASSEQGGYGYTF. Written as DNA, the CDR3 is TGTGCCAGCAGCGAACAGGGGGGCTATGGCTACACCTTC.

The chain recombines TRBV14 with TRBJ2-3, with TRBD1 matching 9 bases. Unmatched junction bases numbered 8, after V lost 10 bases and J lost 3 bases. The CDR3 sequence is 14 residues long. Germline-derived CDR1 and CDR2 are SGHDN and FVKESK. CDR3 amino acids: CAIPDRGRTDTQYF. The CDR3 DNA is TGTGCCATCCCGGACAGGGGCCGAACAGATACGCAGTATTTT. The complete variable domain, with remaining parts taken from reference TRBV14 and TRBJ2-3, reads EAGVTQFPSHSVIEKGQTVTLRCDPISGHDNLYWYRRVMGKEIKFLLHFVKESKQDESGMPNNRFLAERTGGTYSTLKVQPAELEDSGVYFCAIPDRGRTDTQYFGPGTRLTVL.

There are a few counts of this clone. This chain's CDR3 is CASSADSSGANVLTF. Written as DNA, the CDR3 is TGTGCCAGCAGTGCCGACAGCTCTGGGGCCAACGTCCTGACTTTC. The J gene is TRBJ2-6, the V gene TRBV6-1, with a possible D match to TRBD1 (5 bases). Per germline, CDR1 MNHNS and CDR2 SASEGT. V was clipped by 4 bases and J by 0 bases, with 7 bases between them. This CDR3 region has 15 residues.

This clone was counted only a few times. The rearrangement links TRBV27 to TRBJ2-5; TRBD1 agrees at 10 bases. Per germline, CDR1 MNHEY and CDR2 SMNVEV (reference sequence). This CDR3 has 14 amino acids. The V and J ends lost 3 bases and 5 bases, in that order; junction bases with no gene match: 3. CDR3 coding DNA: TGTGCCAGCAGTTTGGACAGGGGGTGGGAGACCCAGTACTTC. Protein sequence: CASSLDRGWETQYF.

A remark on this clone: This sample includes further DNA sequences coding for the same CDR3. This chain links TRBV9 with TRBJ2-1; 8 bases line up with TRBD1. This CDR3 has 15 amino acids. V gave up 2 bases and J gave up 4 bases; unmatched junction bases: 5. Germline lookup yields CDR1 SGDLS and CDR2 YYNGEE. The CDR3 protein is CASSVGQGLYNEQFF. The CDR3 nucleotides read TGTGCCAGCAGCGTTGGACAGGGTCTTTACAATGAGCAGTTCTTC.

The CDR3 here is CASSSPQAGTGLEGYTF. The CDR3 DNA sequence: TGTGCCAGTAGTTCCCCCCAGGCCGGGACAGGTCTGGAAGGCTACACCTTC. This chain joins TRBV19 and TRBJ1-2; 8 bases are shared with TRBD1. The CDR3 consists of 17 residues. Germline trimming cut 5 bases from V and 8 bases from J; bases unmatched to any gene: 19. Germline lookup yields CDR1 LNHDA and CDR2 SQIVND (reference sequence).

The chain carries TRBV7-8 and TRBJ1-1; D perhaps matches TRBD1 (5 bases). V was clipped by 5 bases and J by 1 base, with 14 bases between them. There are 15 residues in the CDR3. CDR1 is SGHVS, CDR2 FQNEAQ, per germline. The CDR3 here is CASSPAGTGNTEAFF. The CDR3 DNA reads TGTGCCAGCAGCCCTGCGGGGACGGGGAACACTGAAGCTTTCTTT.

This clone turned up a few times. The chain combines TRBV4-3 with TRBJ2-1; 7 bases fit TRBD1. V was pared by 0 bases and J by 8 bases, with 4 bases of the junction left unmatched. The CDR3 has 14 residues. The germline CDR1 and CDR2 sequences are LGHNA and YSLEER. The CDR3 DNA is TGCGCCAGCAGCCAAGAACAGGGGTATGATGAGCAGTTCTTC. Its protein is CASSQEQGYDEQFF.

This chain links TRBV28 with TRBJ2-1; the match to TRBD2 covers 12 bases. Trimming at V came to 3 bases and at J to 9 bases, leaving 9 bases not matched to a gene. In germline, CDR1 is MDHEN, CDR2 SYDVKM. This CDR3 region has 16 residues. CDR3 nucleotide sequence: TGTGCCAGCAGTTTGTACCGGGCTAGCGGGAGGGGTGAGCAGTTCTTC. This translates into CASSLYRASGRGEQFF.

This chain connects TRBV5-4 to TRBJ2-3; 9 bases are shared with TRBD2. V trimming: 2 bases; J trimming: 4 bases; junction bases outside the gene matches: 5. The length of the CDR3 is 15 residues. CDR1 is SGHNT and CDR2 is YYREEE in the germline V gene (reference sequence). CDR3 coding DNA: TGTGCCAGCAGCTTAAAGCGGGAGGACCCAGATACGCAGTATTTT. Its translation: CASSLKREDPDTQYF. Supplemented by reference TRBV5-4 and TRBJ2-3, the full variable domain reads ETGVTQSPTHLIKTRGQQVTLRCSSQSGHNTVSWYQQALGQGPQFIFQYYREEENGRGNFPPRFSGLQFPNYSSELNVNALELDDSALYLCASSLKREDPDTQYFGPGTRLTVL.

The rearrangement links TRBV4-1 to TRBJ2-7; D possibly corresponds to TRBD2 (6 bases). V was trimmed by 2 bases and J by 0 bases, leaving 11 bases between them. The CDR3 loop spans 15 amino acids. Per germline, CDR1 MGHRA and CDR2 YSYEKL. In DNA, the CDR3 is TGCGCCAGCAGCCAATTAAAGGGAGGCTCCTACGAGCAGTACTTC. Its translation is CASSQLKGGSYEQYF.

V usage is TRBV11-2 and J usage is TRBJ2-7; the D gene is possibly TRBD1 (6 bases). Trimming left V 2 bases short and J 4 bases short, with 9 bases between. CDR1 is SGHAT and CDR2 is FQNNGV in the germline V gene. This CDR3 spans 13 amino acids. The CDR3 bases are TGTGCCAGCAGCTTAACTACAGGGTACGAGCAGTACTTC. Translated: CASSLTTGYEQYF.

The chain joins TRBV7-9 to TRBJ2-1; D perhaps matches TRBD2 (7 bases). The CDR3 loop spans 16 amino acids. In germline, CDR1 is SEHNR, CDR2 FQNEAQ (reference sequence). The V gene lost 8 bases and the J gene lost 7 bases, with 24 bases spanning the gap. Here the CDR3 DNA reads TGTGCCAGCTCCACCGTGAGGGGGGGCCCAGGGAATGAGCAGTTCTTC. Translating gives CASSTVRGGPGNEQFF.

Only a few counts were recorded for this clone. CDR3 sequence: CASSLGRQGSVTDTQYF. Here the CDR3 DNA reads TGTGCCAGCAGCTTAGGCAGGCAGGGAAGTGTAACAGATACGCAGTATTTT. This sequence joins TRBV7-9 and TRBJ2-3; D might be TRBD1 (5 bases). The CDR3 sequence is 17 residues long. V was pared by 1 base and J by 3 bases, with 17 bases between. The V gene's germline CDR1 is SEHNR and CDR2 FQNEAQ (reference sequence).